These T cell receptor beta chains were read from a single sample in a study of PD-1 and CTLA-4 blockade in melanoma. TCRdb's copy holds only in-frame clones and misses some; the assay was immunoSEQ multiplex PCR. The profile shows about 7,200 clones, 80% of them singletons. The source was CD8+ T cells from peripheral blood, collected before anti-PD-1 treatment. The receptors were sampled from a human donor with melanoma. Both conserved end residues are part of each CDR3. Fields, in order: D gene, V gene, J gene, clone size, CDR3 protein, CDR3 DNA. A D gene is named only where the DNA matches it firmly. Clone size is shown for a subset of rows, as once, few, many or a class of expanded clone.

.	TRBV29-1	TRBJ1-5	.	CSVGAGNSNQPQHF	TGCAGCGTTGGAGCAGGTAATAGCAATCAGCCCCAGCATTTT
.	TRBV27	TRBJ1-2	.	CASSLDLAGATFGGYTF	TGTGCCAGCAGTCTCGATTTGGCAGGGGCCACTTTCGGGGGCTACACCTTC
TRBD1	TRBV5-4	TRBJ2-7	few	CASSLEGGHYEQYF	TGTGCCAGCAGCTTGGAAGGGGGCCACTACGAGCAGTACTTC
.	TRBV9	TRBJ1-1	few	CASSPPRITEAFF	TGTGCCAGCAGCCCACCCCGGATAACTGAAGCTTTCTTT
.	TRBV11-3	TRBJ2-7	.	CASSSRDLTREQYF	TGTGCCAGCAGCAGCCGGGACCTTACTAGGGAGCAGTACTTC
TRBD2	TRBV4-1	TRBJ2-1	few	CASSQDPTSSRNEQFF	TGCGCCAGCAGCCAAGATCCGACTAGCAGCCGCAATGAGCAGTTCTTC
.	TRBV4-2	TRBJ2-1	.	CASSQDLSDWDNEQFF	TGTGCCAGCAGCCAAGATCTATCGGACTGGGACAATGAGCAGTTCTTC
.	TRBV6-1	TRBJ1-5	once	CASSELRVDSNQPQHF	TGTGCCAGCAGTGAACTCCGGGTCGATAGCAATCAGCCCCAGCATTTT
TRBD2	TRBV5-4	TRBJ2-3	.	CASSQAPSGATDTQYF	TGTGCCAGCAGCCAGGCCCCTAGCGGGGCCACAGATACGCAGTATTTT
TRBD2	TRBV11-1	TRBJ2-7	.	CASSLRAGPTYEQYF	TGTGCCAGCAGCTTAAGAGCGGGACCGACCTACGAGCAGTACTTC
.	TRBV7-9	TRBJ1-3	few	CASSLLPGEGNTIYF	TGTGCCAGCAGCTTACTTCCTGGAGAGGGAAACACCATATATTTT
.	TRBV5-1	TRBJ1-1	.	CASSPDMNTEAFF	TGCGCCAGCAGCCCGGACATGAACACTGAAGCTTTCTTT
TRBD1	TRBV5-6	TRBJ2-7	.	CASSLWDREDYEQYF	TGTGCCAGCAGCTTATGGGACAGGGAGGATTACGAGCAGTACTTC
TRBD1	TRBV30	TRBJ1-4	.	CAWSPGTGWEKLFF	TGTGCCTGGTCCCCCGGGACAGGGTGGGAAAAACTGTTTTTT
.	TRBV4-1	TRBJ1-2	.	CASSQDQSNRNYGYTF	TGCGCCAGCAGCCAAGATCAATCCAACCGAAACTATGGCTACACCTTC
.	TRBV11-2	TRBJ1-2	.	CASSPQGSNRDYGYTF	TGTGCCAGCAGCCCGCAGGGTTCTAATCGGGACTATGGCTACACCTTC
TRBD1	TRBV5-5	TRBJ2-1	.	CASSEDRGPYNEQFF	TGTGCCAGCAGCGAAGACAGGGGCCCCTACAATGAGCAGTTCTTC
TRBD2	TRBV4-1	TRBJ2-1	.	CASSQDLTSGIGSGNEQFF	TGCGCCAGCAGCCAAGATCTTACCAGCGGGATAGGTTCGGGCAATGAGCAGTTCTTC
.	TRBV6-5	TRBJ2-7	.	CASSLGRFDEQYF	TGTGCCAGCAGCTTGGGACGGTTCGACGAGCAGTACTTC
.	TRBV15	TRBJ2-2	.	CATSRERVYTGELFF	TGTGCCACCAGCAGAGAGAGGGTATACACCGGGGAGCTGTTTTTT
.	TRBV15	TRBJ1-1	.	CATSWNTEAFF	TGTGCCACCAGTTGGAACACTGAAGCTTTCTTT
.	TRBV7-2	TRBJ2-7	few	CASSLDNTYEQYF	TGTGCCAGCAGCTTAGACAACACCTACGAGCAGTACTTC
.	TRBV2	TRBJ2-5	.	CASSEGQGSGETQYF	TGTGCCAGCAGTGAAGGGCAGGGTTCGGGAGAGACCCAGTACTTC
TRBD1	TRBV5-4	TRBJ2-7	.	CASSLDRGFYEQYF	TGTGCCAGCAGCTTGGACAGGGGATTCTACGAGCAGTACTTC
.	TRBV11-3	TRBJ2-2	.	CASSLTREMVVNTGELFF	TGTGCCAGCAGCCTCACCAGGGAAATGGTGGTGAACACCGGGGAGCTGTTTTTT
TRBD2	TRBV2	TRBJ2-1	.	CARTTSGGADEQFF	TGTGCCAGAACGACTAGCGGGGGGGCAGATGAGCAGTTCTTC
.	TRBV5-4	TRBJ2-3	.	CASSFTDTQYF	TGTGCCAGCAGCTTCACAGATACGCAGTATTTT
.	TRBV13	TRBJ1-5	.	CASSARAQNQPQHF	TGTGCCAGCAGCGCCCGGGCCCAGAATCAGCCCCAGCATTTT
.	TRBV6-5	TRBJ2-1	.	CASSPSLGVDNEQFF	TGTGCCAGCAGTCCTAGTCTGGGGGTGGACAATGAGCAGTTCTTC
.	TRBV27	TRBJ2-5	.	CASSSRDGETQYF	TGTGCCAGCAGTTCCAGGGATGGAGAGACCCAGTACTTC
.	TRBV5-5	TRBJ2-1	medium-sized	CASSLKSYFQWKGLDEQFF	TGTGCCAGCAGCTTAAAATCCTACTTTCAGTGGAAGGGGTTAGATGAGCAGTTCTTC